The sequence of this T cell receptor beta chain was determined in a study of vaccination and CD4 T cells after COVID-19. Study details: Overlapping SARS-CoV-2, HCoV-NL63, HCoV-OC43 and HCoV-229E spike peptides stimulated the cells.

Stated treatment: approximately 11-day PBMC culture with coronavirus spike peptide pools or control peptides (ViraFEST assay). The CDR3 extends over 12 amino acids. CDR1 SGHRS and CDR2 YFSETQ come from the germline V gene. V lost 5 bases, J lost 8 bases, and 13 bases lay in between. Concerning this clonotype itself: Its antigen is currently unknown.

Oncomine TCR Beta short-read sequencing was applied to DNA from cultured CD4+ T cells. Cultures of CD4+ T cells served as the source for extracting genomic DNA. TCRdb called the PCR reads again in MiXCR, with one record for every CDR3 protein. The sample holds about 13,000 distinct CDR3 sequences, roughly 61% seen once. The clonotype was recovered from a human donor who had recovered from COVID-19. The V and J genes are TRBV5-1 and TRBJ1-2, with a weak D call TRBD1 (5 bases). The sequenced sample was CD4+ T cells from blood, cultured in vitro. The CDR3 nucleotides read TGCGCCAGCAGGCCGGGGAGGGGCGGCTACACCTTC. Amino acids: CASRPGRGGYTF. Variable domain in full (rest from reference TRBV5-1 and TRBJ1-2): KAGVTQTPRYLIKTRGQQVTLSCSPISGHRSVSWYQQTPGQGLQFLFEYFSETQRNKGNFPGRFSGRQFSNSRSEMNVSTLELGDSALYLCASRPGRGGYTFGSGTRLTVV.